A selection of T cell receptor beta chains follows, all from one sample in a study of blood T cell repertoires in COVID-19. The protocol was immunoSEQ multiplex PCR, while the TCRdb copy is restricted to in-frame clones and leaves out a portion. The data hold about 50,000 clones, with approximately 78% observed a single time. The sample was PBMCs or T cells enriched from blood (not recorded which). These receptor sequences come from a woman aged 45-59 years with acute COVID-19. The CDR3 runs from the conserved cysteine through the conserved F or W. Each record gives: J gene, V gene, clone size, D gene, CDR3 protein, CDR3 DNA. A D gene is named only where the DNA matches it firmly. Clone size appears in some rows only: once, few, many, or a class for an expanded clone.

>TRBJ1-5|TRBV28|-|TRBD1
CASSYPGQGLNQPQHF
TGTGCCAGCAGTTACCCGGGACAGGGGCTCAATCAGCCCCAGCATTTT
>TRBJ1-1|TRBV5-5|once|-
CASSSWGGGSATEAFF
TGTGCCAGCAGCTCCTGGGGGGGAGGTTCAGCCACTGAAGCTTTCTTT
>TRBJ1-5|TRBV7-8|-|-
CASSLRTTGDNQPQHF
TGTGCCAGCAGCTTAAGGACCACAGGAGACAATCAGCCCCAGCATTTT
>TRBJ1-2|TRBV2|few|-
CASSPTANYGYTF
TGTGCCAGCAGCCCGACAGCGAACTATGGCTACACCTTC
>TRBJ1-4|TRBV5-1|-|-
CASSSGSVTSNEKLFF
TGCGCCAGCAGCTCGGGGTCGGTTACATCTAATGAAAAACTGTTTTTT
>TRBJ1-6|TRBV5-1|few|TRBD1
CASSFQDRGRSPLHF
TGCGCCAGCAGCTTTCAGGACAGGGGGCGTTCACCCCTCCACTTT
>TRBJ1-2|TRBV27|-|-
CASSLSGVPIEGYTF
TGTGCCAGCAGTTTAAGCGGGGTTCCCATCGAAGGCTACACCTTC
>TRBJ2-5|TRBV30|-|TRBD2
CAWRGLAQTQYF
TGTGCCTGGAGGGGACTAGCACAGACCCAGTACTTC
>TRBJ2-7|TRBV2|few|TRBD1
CATQGQGVGEQYF
TGTGCCACCCAGGGACAGGGCGTAGGAGAGCAGTACTTC
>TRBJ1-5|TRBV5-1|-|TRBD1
CASSLSGGGNQPQHF
TGCGCCAGCAGCTTGTCAGGGGGCGGCAATCAGCCCCAGCATTTT
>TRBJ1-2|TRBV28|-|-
CASSLGGIGYTF
TGTGCCAGCAGTTTAGGAGGGATTGGCTACACCTTC
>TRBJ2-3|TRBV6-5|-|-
CASRGVTDTQYF
TGTGCCAGCAGGGGAGTCACAGATACGCAGTATTTT
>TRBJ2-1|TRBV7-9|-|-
CASSFGQSSYNEQFF
TGTGCCAGCAGCTTTGGACAGAGCTCCTACAATGAGCAGTTCTTC
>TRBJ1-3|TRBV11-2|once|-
CASSFSGDSGNTIYF
TGTGCCAGCAGCTTTTCCGGGGACTCTGGAAACACCATATATTTT
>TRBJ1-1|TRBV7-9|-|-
CASSLASEDTEAFF
TGTGCCAGCAGCTTAGCATCCGAGGACACTGAAGCTTTCTTT
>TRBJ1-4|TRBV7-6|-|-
CASSEGLTNEKLFF
TGTGCCAGCAGTGAGGGACTGACTAATGAAAAACTGTTTTTT
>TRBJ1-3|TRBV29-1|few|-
CSVEVSSGNTIYF
TGCAGCGTTGAAGTCTCCTCTGGAAACACCATATATTTT
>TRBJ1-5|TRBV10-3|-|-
CAISSRGGTGESNQPQHF
TGTGCCATCAGTTCTCGGGGAGGAACGGGGGAGAGCAATCAGCCCCAGCATTTT
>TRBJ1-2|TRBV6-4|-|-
CASSDSASGGVYGYTF
TGTGCCAGCAGTGACTCTGCCTCGGGAGGGGTGTATGGCTACACCTTC
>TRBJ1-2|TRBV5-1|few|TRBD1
CASSEIYRGSNGYTF
TGCGCCAGCAGCGAAATCTACAGGGGAAGCAATGGCTACACCTTC
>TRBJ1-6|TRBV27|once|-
CASSFWRDSPLHF
TGTGCCAGCAGTTTCTGGCGGGATTCACCCCTCCACTTT
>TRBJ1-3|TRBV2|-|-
CASSDPGNTIYF
TGTGCCAGCAGTGACCCGGGAAACACCATATATTTT
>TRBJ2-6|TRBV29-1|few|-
CSALIPREANVLTF
TGCAGCGCCCTAATCCCCAGGGAGGCCAACGTCCTGACTTTC
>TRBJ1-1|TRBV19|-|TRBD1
CASSRDRGQGEAFF
TGTGCCAGTAGTAGGGACAGGGGGCAGGGTGAAGCTTTCTTT
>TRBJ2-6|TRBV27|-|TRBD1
CASSFVGQGISGANVLTF
TGTGCCAGCAGTTTTGTAGGACAGGGGATCTCTGGGGCCAACGTCCTGACTTTC
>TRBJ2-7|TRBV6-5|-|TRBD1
CASSTDRGETYEQYF
TGTGCCAGCAGTACAGACAGGGGCGAAACCTACGAGCAGTACTTC
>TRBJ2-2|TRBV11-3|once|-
CASSLPPPHNTGELFF
TGTGCCAGCAGCTTACCCCCCCCACACAACACCGGGGAGCTGTTTTTT
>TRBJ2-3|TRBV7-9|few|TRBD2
CASNGLAGPTDTQYF
TGTGCCAGCAACGGACTAGCGGGACCCACAGATACGCAGTATTTT
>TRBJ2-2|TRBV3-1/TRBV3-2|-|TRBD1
CASSSRDRVLTGELFF
TGTGCCAGCAGCTCCCGGGACAGGGTGTTGACCGGGGAGCTGTTTTTT
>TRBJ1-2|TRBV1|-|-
CTSSHGTRNYGYTF
TGCACCAGCAGCCATGGGACACGGAACTATGGCTACACCTTC
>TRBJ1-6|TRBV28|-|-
CASKQGDSPLHF
TGTGCCAGCAAACAGGGAGATTCACCCCTCCACTTT
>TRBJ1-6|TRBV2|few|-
CASRAVSSYNSPLHF
TGTGCCAGCAGGGCGGTCTCCTCCTATAATTCACCCCTCCACTTT
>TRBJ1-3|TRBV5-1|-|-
CASSGAATSSGNTIYF
TGCGCCAGCAGCGGGGCGGCGACATCCTCTGGAAACACCATATATTTT
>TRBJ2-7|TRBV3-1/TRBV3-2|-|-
CASSQGRGKATYEQYF
TGTGCCAGCAGCCAGGGGCGAGGTAAAGCGACCTACGAGCAGTACTTC
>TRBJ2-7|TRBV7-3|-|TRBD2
CASSSANPWTSGGSYEQYF
TGTGCCAGCAGCTCCGCGAACCCTTGGACTAGCGGGGGCTCGTACGAGCAGTACTTC
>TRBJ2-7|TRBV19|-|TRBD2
CASSWTGGYEQYF
TGTGCCAGTAGTTGGACGGGGGGATACGAGCAGTACTTC
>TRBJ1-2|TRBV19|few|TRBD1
CASSQNRDREFYGYTF
TGTGCCAGTAGTCAGAACCGGGACAGAGAATTCTATGGCTACACCTTC
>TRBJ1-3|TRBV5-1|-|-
CASREAPLSGNTIYF
TGCGCCAGCAGAGAAGCACCACTCTCTGGAAACACCATATATTTT
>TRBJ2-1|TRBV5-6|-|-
CASSSGTPSNEQFF
TGTGCCAGCAGTTCCGGGACTCCCAGTAATGAGCAGTTCTTC
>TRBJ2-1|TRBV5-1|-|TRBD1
CASSLGQGGRTYNEQFF
TGCGCCAGCAGCCTGGGACAGGGAGGTCGTACCTACAATGAGCAGTTCTTC